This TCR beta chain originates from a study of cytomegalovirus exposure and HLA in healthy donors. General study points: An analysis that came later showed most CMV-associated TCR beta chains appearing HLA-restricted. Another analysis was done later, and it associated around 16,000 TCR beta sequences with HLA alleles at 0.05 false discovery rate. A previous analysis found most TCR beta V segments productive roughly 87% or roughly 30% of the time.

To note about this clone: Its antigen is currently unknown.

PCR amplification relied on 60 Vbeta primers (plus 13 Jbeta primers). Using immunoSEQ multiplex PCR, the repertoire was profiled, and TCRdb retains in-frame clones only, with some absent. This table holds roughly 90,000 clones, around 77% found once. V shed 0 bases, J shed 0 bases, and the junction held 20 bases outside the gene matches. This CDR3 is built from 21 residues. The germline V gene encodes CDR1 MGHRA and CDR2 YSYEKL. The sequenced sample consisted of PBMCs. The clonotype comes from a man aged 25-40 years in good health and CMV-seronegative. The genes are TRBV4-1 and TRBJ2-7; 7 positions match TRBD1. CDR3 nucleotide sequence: TGCGCCAGCAGCCAAGATAAGGCCCCGGGACAGAAATCAACTAGCTCCTACGAGCAGTACTTC. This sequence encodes CASSQDKAPGQKSTSSYEQYF.